This T cell receptor beta chain stems from a study of beta chain features in type 1 diabetes. Study summary: The study examined about 100,000,000 sorted cells across all samples.

CDR3 size: 14 residues. The germline V gene encodes CDR1 KGHSH and CDR2 LQKENI. V dropped 3 bases and J dropped 7; count of bases not matched to a gene: 5. The entirety of the isolated RNA underwent reverse transcription, so expressed TCRB transcripts were sequenced. Using immunoSEQ multiplex PCR, the repertoire was profiled, and TCRdb retains in-frame clones only, with some absent. Here the sample spans 680,000 or so clones, under 15% being singletons. Notes on this clone: What it binds is unknown.

The study's findings and limits: When Type 1 diabetes patients were examined, their TCRB CDR3s proved moderately but significantly shorter in all four CD4+ subsets.

This receptor was obtained from a man in his late teens or twenties with type 1 diabetes. Sequencing input: naive CD4+ T cells from blood. The gene calls are TRBV18 and TRBJ1-5, with TRBD1 matching over 8 bases. The chain's CDR3 is CASSPTTGEQPQHF. CDR3 nucleotide sequence: TGTGCCAGCTCACCTACGACAGGGGAGCAGCCCCAGCATTTT.